This is a list of T cell receptor beta chains from one sample in a study of blood T cell repertoires in COVID-19. The method was immunoSEQ multiplex PCR; TCRdb's version includes in-frame clones alone and lacks a portion of them. This sample has tens of thousands of clones, with 90% to 95% found just once. The material sequenced was peripheral blood. Receptor source: a man between 40 and 49 years old with COVID-19, enrolled during active disease. Both conserved end residues are part of each CDR3. The D gene is left open where the match is weak. Part of the rows lack a size; the others show once, few, many or a class for expanded clones.

j_gene | d_gene | v_gene | abundance | CDR3aa | CDR3nt
TRBJ1-5 | TRBD1 | TRBV9 | few | CASSVGQGADQPQHF | TGTGCCAGCAGCGTAGGGCAGGGGGCTGATCAGCCCCAGCATTTT
TRBJ1-6 | TRBD1 | TRBV5-1 | . | CASQVERGRNSPLHF | TGCGCCAGCCAGGTGGAGAGGGGGCGTAATTCACCCCTCCACTTT
TRBJ2-7 | . | TRBV3-1/TRBV3-2 | . | CASSQDLQGFYEQYF | TGTGCCAGCAGCCAAGATTTACAGGGATTCTACGAGCAGTACTTC
TRBJ1-2 | TRBD1 | TRBV19 | once | CASKDRGYGYTF | TGTGCCAGTAAGGACAGGGGGTATGGCTACACCTTC
TRBJ1-1 | . | TRBV19 | . | CASSPIGGWNTEAFF | TGTGCCAGTTCCCCTATTGGGGGGTGGAACACTGAAGCTTTCTTT
TRBJ1-5 | . | TRBV6-5 | . | CASRPAGKSNQPQHF | TGTGCCAGCAGGCCCGCGGGAAAAAGCAATCAGCCCCAGCATTTT
TRBJ1-2 | TRBD1 | TRBV6-5 | . | CASALRQGAGGYTF | TGTGCCAGCGCACTCAGGCAGGGGGCCGGGGGCTACACCTTC
TRBJ1-2 | . | TRBV11-2 | . | CASSRNNPNYGYTF | TGTGCCAGCAGCCGAAACAATCCTAACTATGGCTACACCTTC
TRBJ2-7 | . | TRBV10-3 | . | CAIRGGGDLNEQYF | TGTGCCATCAGGGGGGGTGGGGACCTGAACGAGCAGTACTTC
TRBJ2-6 | TRBD2 | TRBV27 | once | CASSRTSGGSGANVLTF | TGTGCCAGCAGTCGGACTAGCGGGGGCTCTGGGGCCAACGTCCTGACTTTC
TRBJ2-7 | . | TRBV29-1 | . | CSVSTGREQYF | TGCAGCGTATCGACAGGTCGCGAGCAGTACTTC
TRBJ1-1 | . | TRBV12-3/TRBV12-4 | . | CASRNNQGTEAFF | TGTGCCAGCAGGAACAACCAGGGCACTGAAGCTTTCTTT
TRBJ2-4 | TRBD1 | TRBV9 | . | CASSAKGTGDPPAKNIQYF | TGTGCCAGCAGCGCCAAAGGGACAGGAGACCCTCCAGCCAAAAACATTCAGTACTTC
TRBJ2-2 | TRBD1 | TRBV10-3 | . | CAISESGQGNTGELFF | TGTGCCATCAGTGAGTCAGGACAGGGGAACACCGGGGAGCTGTTTTTT
TRBJ1-6 | TRBD1 | TRBV7-9 | . | CASTIIATGGDSPLHF | TGTGCCAGCACTATAATAGCGACAGGGGGCGATTCACCCCTCCACTTT
TRBJ2-7 | . | TRBV11-2 | . | CASSLDQSEQYF | TGTGCCAGCAGCTTAGACCAGTCCGAGCAGTACTTC
TRBJ2-7 | . | TRBV6-2/TRBV6-3 | . | CASSYPLGEQYF | TGTGCCAGCAGTTACCCCCTCGGCGAGCAGTACTTC
TRBJ1-1 | . | TRBV30 | . | CAWSEEAGGRAFF | TGTGCCTGGAGTGAGGAGGCCGGGGGTAGAGCTTTCTTT
TRBJ1-1 | . | TRBV5-1 | . | CASSLSGGTEAFF | TGCGCCAGCAGCTTGTCAGGTGGGACTGAAGCTTTCTTT
TRBJ2-5 | . | TRBV5-1 | . | CASSRDGQGETQYF | TGCGCCAGCAGCCGAGATGGGCAGGGAGAGACCCAGTACTTC
TRBJ1-3 | TRBD1 | TRBV10-3 | . | CAIGGQYTGNTIYF | TGTGCCATCGGGGGACAGTACACTGGAAACACCATATATTTT
TRBJ1-5 | . | TRBV6-1 | . | CASSERENQPQHF | TGTGCCAGCAGTGAACGGGAAAATCAGCCCCAGCATTTT
TRBJ1-2 | . | TRBV11-3 | . | CASSLVLGANYGYTF | TGTGCCAGCAGCTTAGTCCTGGGGGCGAACTATGGCTACACCTTC
TRBJ1-3 | . | TRBV6-6 | . | CASSEASGNTIYF | TGTGCCAGCAGTGAGGCCTCTGGAAACACCATATATTTT
TRBJ2-2 | TRBD1 | TRBV12-5 | . | CASGSGPGQGTGELFF | TGTGCTAGTGGTTCAGGACCGGGACAGGGGACCGGGGAGCTGTTTTTT
TRBJ1-1 | TRBD1 | TRBV30 | . | CAWSGQGAEAFF | TGTGCCTGGAGTGGACAGGGGGCTGAAGCTTTCTTT
TRBJ1-3 | . | TRBV9 | . | CASSVGSDSGNTIYF | TGTGCCAGCAGCGTCGGGTCAGACTCTGGAAACACCATATATTTT